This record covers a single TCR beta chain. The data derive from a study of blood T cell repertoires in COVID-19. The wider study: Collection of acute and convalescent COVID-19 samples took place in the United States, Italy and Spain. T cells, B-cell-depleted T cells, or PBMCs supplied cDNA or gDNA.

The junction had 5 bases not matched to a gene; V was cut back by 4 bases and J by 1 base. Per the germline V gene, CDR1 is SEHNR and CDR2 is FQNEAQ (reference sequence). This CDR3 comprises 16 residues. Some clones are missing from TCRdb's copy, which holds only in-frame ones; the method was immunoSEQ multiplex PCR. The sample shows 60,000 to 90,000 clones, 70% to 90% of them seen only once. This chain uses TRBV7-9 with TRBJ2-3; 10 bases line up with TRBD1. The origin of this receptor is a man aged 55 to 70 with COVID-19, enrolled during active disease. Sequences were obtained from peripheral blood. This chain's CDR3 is CASSSWTGGGTDTQYF. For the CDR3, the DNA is TGTGCCAGCAGCTCCTGGACAGGGGGAGGCACAGATACGCAGTATTTT.